The text below deals with one T cell receptor beta chain. Antigen unknown. This record comes from a study of blood T cells in healthy people across ages. Study at large: Through template switching, about one barcoded beta molecule was captured per two T cells, as measured in model experiments.

Notes on the study in general: Reliance upon unsorted PBMCs precluded definitive naive versus antigen-experienced comparison.

Isolation of PBMCs gave at least 6.5 million cells per sample. V shed 6 bases and J shed 5 bases, with 18 bases lying between them. The CDR3 sequence is 15 residues long. Germline CDR1 is SNHLY and CDR2 is FYNNEI. A second PCR of 7 to 11 cycles used a sample-barcoded 5' primer and a J-beta primer mix. Using its own MiXCR run on the 5' RACE reads, TCRdb lists one record per CDR3 protein. The sample lists under 700,000 distinct CDR3 sequences; about 25% were seen once. The same data also contributed to another study, on T cells of mothers and their children.

Specimen: blood. This rearrangement joins TRBV2 to TRBJ2-3, with D perhaps matching TRBD1 (5 bases). The TCR sequence derives from a boy aged 5 to 17 in good health. CDR3 region: CASSDHRPPRDTQYF. The CDR3 DNA reads TGTGCCAGCAGCGATCACAGGCCCCCCAGAGATACGCAGTATTTT.